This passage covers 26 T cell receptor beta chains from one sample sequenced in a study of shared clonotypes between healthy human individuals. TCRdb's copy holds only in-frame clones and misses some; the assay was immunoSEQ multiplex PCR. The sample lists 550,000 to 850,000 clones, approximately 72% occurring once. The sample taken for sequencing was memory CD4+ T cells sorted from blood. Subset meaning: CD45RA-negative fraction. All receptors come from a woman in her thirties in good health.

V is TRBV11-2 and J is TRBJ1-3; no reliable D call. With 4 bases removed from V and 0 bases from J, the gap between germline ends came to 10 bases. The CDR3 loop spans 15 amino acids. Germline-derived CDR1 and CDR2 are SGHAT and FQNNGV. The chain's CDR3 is CASSSDTLSGNTIYF. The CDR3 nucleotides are TGTGCCAGCAGCTCCGACACCCTCTCTGGAAACACCATATATTTT.

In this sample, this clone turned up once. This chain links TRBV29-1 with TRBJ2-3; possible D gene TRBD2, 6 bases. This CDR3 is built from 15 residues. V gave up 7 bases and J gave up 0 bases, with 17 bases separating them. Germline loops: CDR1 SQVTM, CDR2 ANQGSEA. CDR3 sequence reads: CSALVASVSTDTQYF. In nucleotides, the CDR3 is TGCAGCGCCCTGGTTGCTAGCGTTAGCACAGATACGCAGTATTTT.

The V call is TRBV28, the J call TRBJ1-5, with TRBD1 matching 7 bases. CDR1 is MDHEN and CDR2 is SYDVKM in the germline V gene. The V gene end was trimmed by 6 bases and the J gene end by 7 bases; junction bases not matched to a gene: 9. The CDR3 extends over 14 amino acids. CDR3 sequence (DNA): TGTGCCAGCAGCTTTGTCAGGGGGAACCAGCCCCAGCATTTT. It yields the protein CASSFVRGNQPQHF.

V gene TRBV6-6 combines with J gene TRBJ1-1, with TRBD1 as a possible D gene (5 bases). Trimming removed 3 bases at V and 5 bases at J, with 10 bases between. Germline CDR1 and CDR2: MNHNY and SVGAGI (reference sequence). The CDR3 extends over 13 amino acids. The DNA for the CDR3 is TGTGCCAGCAGTTATAGAGGGGAGACTGAAGCTTTCTTT. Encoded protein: CASSYRGETEAFF.

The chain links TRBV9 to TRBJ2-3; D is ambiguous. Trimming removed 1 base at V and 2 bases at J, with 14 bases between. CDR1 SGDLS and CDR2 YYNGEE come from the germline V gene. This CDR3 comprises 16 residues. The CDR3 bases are TGTGCCAGCAGCGTATTGTCTACACTAATCACAGATACGCAGTATTTT. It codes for CASSVLSTLITDTQYF.

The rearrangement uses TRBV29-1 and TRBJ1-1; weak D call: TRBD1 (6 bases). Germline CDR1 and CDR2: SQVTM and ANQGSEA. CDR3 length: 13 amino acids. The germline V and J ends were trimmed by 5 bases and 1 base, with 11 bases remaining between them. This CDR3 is CSVRDRTNTEAFF. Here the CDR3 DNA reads TGCAGCGTTAGAGACAGGACGAACACTGAAGCTTTCTTT.

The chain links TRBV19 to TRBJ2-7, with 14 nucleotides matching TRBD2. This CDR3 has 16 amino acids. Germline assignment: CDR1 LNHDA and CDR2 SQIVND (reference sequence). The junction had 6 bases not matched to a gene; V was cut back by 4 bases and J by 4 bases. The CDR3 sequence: CASSSGGTSGSYEQYF. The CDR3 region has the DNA TGTGCCAGTAGTAGTGGGGGGACTAGCGGGAGTTACGAGCAGTACTTC.

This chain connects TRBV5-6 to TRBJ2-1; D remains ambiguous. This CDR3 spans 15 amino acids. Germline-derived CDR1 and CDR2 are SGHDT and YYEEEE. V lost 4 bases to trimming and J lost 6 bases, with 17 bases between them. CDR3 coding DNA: TGTGCCAGCAGCCGGTCGGTGGCAGGTCTCAATGAGCAGTTCTTC. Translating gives CASSRSVAGLNEQFF.

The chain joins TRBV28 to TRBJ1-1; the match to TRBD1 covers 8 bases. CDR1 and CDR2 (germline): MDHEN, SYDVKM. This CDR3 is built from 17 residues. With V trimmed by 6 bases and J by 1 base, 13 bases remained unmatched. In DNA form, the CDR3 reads TGTGCCAGCAGCCCTTTTACCCATGGACAGGGGAACACTGAAGCTTTCTTT. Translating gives CASSPFTHGQGNTEAFF. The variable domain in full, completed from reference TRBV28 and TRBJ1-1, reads DVKVTQSSRYLVKRTGEKVFLECVQDMDHENMFWYRQDPGLGLRLIYFSYDVKMKEKGDIPEGYSVSREKKERFSLILESASTNQTSMYLCASSPFTHGQGNTEAFFGQGTRLTVV.

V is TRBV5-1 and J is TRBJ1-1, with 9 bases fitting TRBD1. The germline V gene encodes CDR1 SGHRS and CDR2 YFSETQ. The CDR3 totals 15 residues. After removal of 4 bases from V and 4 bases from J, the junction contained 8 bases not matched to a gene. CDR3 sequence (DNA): TGCGCCAGCAGCGGTACAGGGGGCGCGGTCACTGAAGCTTTCTTT. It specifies CASSGTGGAVTEAFF.

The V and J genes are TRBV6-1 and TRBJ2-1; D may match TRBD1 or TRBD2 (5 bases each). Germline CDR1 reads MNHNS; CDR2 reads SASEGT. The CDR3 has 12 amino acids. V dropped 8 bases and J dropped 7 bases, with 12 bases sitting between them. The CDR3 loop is CASGEGENEQFF. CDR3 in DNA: TGTGCCAGCGGGGAAGGGGAGAATGAGCAGTTCTTC.

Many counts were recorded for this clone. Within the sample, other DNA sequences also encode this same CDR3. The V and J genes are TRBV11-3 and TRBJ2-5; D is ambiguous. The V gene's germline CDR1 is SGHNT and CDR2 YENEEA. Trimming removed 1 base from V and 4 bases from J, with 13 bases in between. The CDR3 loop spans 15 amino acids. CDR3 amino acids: CASSLGNLPGETQYF. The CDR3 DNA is TGTGCCAGCAGCTTAGGAAACCTCCCCGGAGAGACCCAGTACTTC.

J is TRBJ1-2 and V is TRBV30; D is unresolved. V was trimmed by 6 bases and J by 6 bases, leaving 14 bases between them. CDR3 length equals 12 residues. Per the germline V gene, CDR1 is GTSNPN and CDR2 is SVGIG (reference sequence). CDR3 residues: CACQSDENGYTF. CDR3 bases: TGTGCCTGTCAATCGGACGAGAATGGCTACACCTTC. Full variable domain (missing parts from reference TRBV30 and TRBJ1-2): SQTIHQWPATLVQPVGSPLSLECTVEGTSNPNLYWYRQAAGRGLQLLFYSVGIGQISSEVPQNLSASRPQDRQFILSSKKLLLSDSGFYLCACQSDENGYTFGSGTRLTVV.

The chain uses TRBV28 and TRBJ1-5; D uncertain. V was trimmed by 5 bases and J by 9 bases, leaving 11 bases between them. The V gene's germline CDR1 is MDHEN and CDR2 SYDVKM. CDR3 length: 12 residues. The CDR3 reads CASSRRLGPQHF. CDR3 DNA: TGTGCCAGCAGTAGGCGCCTAGGGCCCCAGCATTTT.

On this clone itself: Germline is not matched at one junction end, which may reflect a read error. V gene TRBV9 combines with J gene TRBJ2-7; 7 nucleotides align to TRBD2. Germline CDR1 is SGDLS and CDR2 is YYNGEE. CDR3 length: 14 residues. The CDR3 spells CASSAAWVAGRQHF. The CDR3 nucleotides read TGTGCCAGCAGCGCCGCCTGGGTAGCGGGCCGTCAGCACTTC.

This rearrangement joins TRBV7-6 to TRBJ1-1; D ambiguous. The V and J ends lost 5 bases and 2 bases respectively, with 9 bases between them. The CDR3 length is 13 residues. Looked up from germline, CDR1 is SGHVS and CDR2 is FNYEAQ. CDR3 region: CASSIGLNTEAFF. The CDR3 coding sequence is TGTGCCAGCAGCATAGGACTCAACACTGAAGCTTTCTTT.

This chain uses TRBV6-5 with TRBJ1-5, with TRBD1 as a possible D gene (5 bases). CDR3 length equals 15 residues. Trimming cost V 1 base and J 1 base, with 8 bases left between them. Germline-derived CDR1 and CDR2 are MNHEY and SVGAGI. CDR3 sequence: CASSYYGGSNQPQHF. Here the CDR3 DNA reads TGTGCCAGCAGTTACTACGGGGGGAGCAATCAGCCCCAGCATTTT.

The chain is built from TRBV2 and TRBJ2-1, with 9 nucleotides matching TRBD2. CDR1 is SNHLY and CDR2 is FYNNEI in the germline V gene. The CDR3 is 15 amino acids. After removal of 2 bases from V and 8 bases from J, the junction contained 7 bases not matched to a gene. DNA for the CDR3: TGTGCCAGCAGTGAAAAACGCGGGAGGGTCCATGAGCAGTTCTTC. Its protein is CASSEKRGRVHEQFF.

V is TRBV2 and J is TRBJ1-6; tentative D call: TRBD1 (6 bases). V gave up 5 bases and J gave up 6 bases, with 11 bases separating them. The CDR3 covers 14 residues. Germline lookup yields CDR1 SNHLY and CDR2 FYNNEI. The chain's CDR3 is CASSRTASNSPLHF. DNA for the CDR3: TGTGCCAGCAGTCGGACAGCTTCTAATTCACCCCTCCACTTT.

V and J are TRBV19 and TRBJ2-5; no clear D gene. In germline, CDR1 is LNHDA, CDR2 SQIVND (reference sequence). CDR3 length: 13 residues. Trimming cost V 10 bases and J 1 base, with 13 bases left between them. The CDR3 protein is CATARSLQETQYF. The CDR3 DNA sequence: TGTGCCACCGCCAGGTCCCTCCAAGAGACCCAGTACTTC. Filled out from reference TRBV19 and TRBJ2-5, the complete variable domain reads DGGITQSPKYLFRKEGQNVTLSCEQNLNHDAMYWYRQDPGQGLRLIYYSQIVNDFQKGDIAEGYSVSREKKESFPLTVTSAQKNPTAFYLCATARSLQETQYFGPGTRLLVL.

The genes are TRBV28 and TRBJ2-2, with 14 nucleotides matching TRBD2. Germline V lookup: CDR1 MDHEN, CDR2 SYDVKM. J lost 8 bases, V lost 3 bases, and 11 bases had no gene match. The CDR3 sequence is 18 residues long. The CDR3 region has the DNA TGTGCCAGCAGTTTCCCCCCCCGACTAGCGGGAGGGCCAGGGGAGCTGTTTTTT. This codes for CASSFPPRLAGGPGELFF.

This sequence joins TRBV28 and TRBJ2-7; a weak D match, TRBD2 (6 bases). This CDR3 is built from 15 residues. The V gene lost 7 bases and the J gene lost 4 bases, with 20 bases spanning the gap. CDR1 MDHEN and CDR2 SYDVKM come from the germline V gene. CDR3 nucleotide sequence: TGTGCCAGCAATACGGGACTGCTGGGGATATACGAGCAGTACTTC. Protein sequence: CASNTGLLGIYEQYF. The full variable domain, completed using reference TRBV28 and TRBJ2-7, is DVKVTQSSRYLVKRTGEKVFLECVQDMDHENMFWYRQDPGLGLRLIYFSYDVKMKEKGDIPEGYSVSREKKERFSLILESASTNQTSMYLCASNTGLLGIYEQYFGPGTRLTVT.

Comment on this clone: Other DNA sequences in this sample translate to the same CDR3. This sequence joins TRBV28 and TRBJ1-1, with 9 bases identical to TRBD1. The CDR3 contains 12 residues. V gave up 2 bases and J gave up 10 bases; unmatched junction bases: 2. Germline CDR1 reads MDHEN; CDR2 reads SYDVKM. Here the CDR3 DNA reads TGTGCCAGCAGTTTACAGACAGGGGGAGCTTTCTTT. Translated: CASSLQTGGAFF. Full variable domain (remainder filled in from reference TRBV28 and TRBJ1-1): DVKVTQSSRYLVKRTGEKVFLECVQDMDHENMFWYRQDPGLGLRLIYFSYDVKMKEKGDIPEGYSVSREKKERFSLILESASTNQTSMYLCASSLQTGGAFFGQGTRLTVV.

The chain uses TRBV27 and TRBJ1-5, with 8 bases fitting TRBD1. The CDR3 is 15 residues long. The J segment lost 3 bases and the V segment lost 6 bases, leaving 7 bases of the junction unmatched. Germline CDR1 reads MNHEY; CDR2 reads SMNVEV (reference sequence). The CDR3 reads CASRPGQAPNQPQHF. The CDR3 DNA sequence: TGTGCCAGCAGACCGGGACAGGCCCCCAATCAGCCCCAGCATTTT.

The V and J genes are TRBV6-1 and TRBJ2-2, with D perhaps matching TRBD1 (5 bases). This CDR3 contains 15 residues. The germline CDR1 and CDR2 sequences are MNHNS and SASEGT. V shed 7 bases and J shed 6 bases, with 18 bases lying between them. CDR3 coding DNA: TGTGCCAGCAAGACCAGGGTCAATTGGGCCGGGGAGCTGTTTTTT. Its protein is CASKTRVNWAGELFF.

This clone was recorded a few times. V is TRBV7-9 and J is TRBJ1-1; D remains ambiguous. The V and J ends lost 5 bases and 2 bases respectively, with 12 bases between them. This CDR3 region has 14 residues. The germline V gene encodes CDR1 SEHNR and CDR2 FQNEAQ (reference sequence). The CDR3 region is CASSRDWENTEAFF. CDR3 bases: TGTGCCAGCAGCCGCGACTGGGAAAACACTGAAGCTTTCTTT.